These 3 T cell receptor beta chains were all obtained from the same sample, sequenced in a study of cytomegalovirus exposure and HLA in healthy donors. It was with 60 Vbeta and 13 Jbeta primers that the PCR ran. Sequencing was performed with immunoSEQ multiplex PCR; in TCRdb, only in-frame clones are kept and a portion is missing. This table has fewer than 150,000 clones, roughly 70% appearing once. The sample comprised PBMCs. These receptors originate from a man aged 30 to 39 in good health and CMV-seronegative.

This clone was seen more than once but under ten times. The V gene is TRBV19, the J gene TRBJ1-5; 10 nucleotides align to TRBD1. The CDR3 has 17 amino acids. J gave up 0 bases and V 7 bases, and 9 bases lay outside the gene matches. CDR1 and CDR2 from the germline V gene are LNHDA and SQIVND (reference sequence). CDR3 sequence: CASIPGQGRYSNQPQHF. The CDR3 nucleotides read TGTGCCAGTATTCCGGGACAGGGGCGTTATAGCAATCAGCCCCAGCATTTT.

This clone has a handful of counts. The chain has TRBV5-4 and TRBJ2-7, with a possible D match to TRBD2 (7 bases). Germline V gene lookup returns CDR1 SGHNT and CDR2 YYREEE (reference sequence). V gave up 3 bases and J gave up 3 bases, with 16 bases separating them. The CDR3 has 15 amino acids. The CDR3 loop is CASSSMGGGDYEQYF. The DNA of the CDR3 is TGTGCCAGCAGCTCCATGGGAGGGGGGGACTACGAGCAGTACTTC.

The chain carries TRBV5-4 and TRBJ1-2, with 9 bases that match TRBD1. The germline V gene encodes CDR1 SGHNT and CDR2 YYREEE (reference sequence). The length of the CDR3 is 13 residues. V lost 4 bases to trimming and J lost 3 bases; unmatched junction nucleotides: 1. CDR3 region: CASSRTGDYGYTF. DNA of the CDR3: TGTGCCAGCAGCCGGACAGGGGACTATGGCTACACCTTC.